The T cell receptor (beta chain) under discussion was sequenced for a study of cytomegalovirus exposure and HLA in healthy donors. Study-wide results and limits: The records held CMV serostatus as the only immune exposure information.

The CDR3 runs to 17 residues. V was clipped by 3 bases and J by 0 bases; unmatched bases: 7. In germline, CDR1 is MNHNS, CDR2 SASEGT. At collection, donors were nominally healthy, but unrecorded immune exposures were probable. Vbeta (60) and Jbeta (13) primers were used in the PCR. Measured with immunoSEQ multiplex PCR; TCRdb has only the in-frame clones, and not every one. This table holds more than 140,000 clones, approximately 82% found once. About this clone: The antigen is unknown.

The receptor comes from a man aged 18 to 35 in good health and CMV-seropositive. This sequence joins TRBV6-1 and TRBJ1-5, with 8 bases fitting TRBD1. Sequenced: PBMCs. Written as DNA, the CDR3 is TGTGCCAGCAGTGACGGGACAGGTGTTTATAGCAATCAGCCCCAGCATTTT. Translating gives CASSDGTGVYSNQPQHF.